This T cell receptor (beta chain) was found in a study of shared clonotypes between healthy human individuals (dated by TCRdb to about 2020). About the full investigation: The cohort included a few men and two women between 18 and 49 years of age. To increase sequencing depth and limit assay-specific biases, TCR repertoire library preparation and sequencing were carried out by different laboratories using diverse techniques. Blood TCR repertoires of roughly five healthy adults were deeply sequenced to estimate repertoire size and the extent of clonotype sharing between individuals. For each donor, CD4 naive and CD4 memory were each given three plates, CD8 naive was given two plates, and CD8 memory was given one plate. Between about 0.85 and 10 billion PBMCs per donor were obtained by leukapheresis.

The donors were healthy, HIV-negative adults with no recently reported acute infections or vaccinations. Only Caucasian adults living in Nashville, Tennessee, USA were represented among the donors. CD4+ T cells were enriched by magnetic negative selection, after which naive cells were positively selected on CD45RA and the negative fraction was taken as the memory subset. Blood was obtained by leukapheresis, after which PBMCs were separated by Ficoll-Histopaque density gradient centrifugation and cryopreserved in liquid nitrogen vapor phase. Purity and quantity of every magnetically sorted T cell population were checked by analytical flow cytometry. Genomic DNA was isolated from every sorted fraction and measured by UV absorbance on a Nanodrop 2000c. Broader findings and caveats from the paper: Estimated clonotype richness was generally larger for naive than for memory subsets. Only blood was sampled, and tissue TCR repertoires likely differ from those in blood. Pairwise subsampling led to the expectation that sequencing depth would affect the degree of clonotype sharing among donors. Incomplete sequencing was indicated by rarefaction of sorted-subset datasets, despite the large sequencing depth. Higher generation probabilities were observed for clonotypes shared by all four sorted-subset donors than for non-shared clonotypes. Across a few donors, about 4.5% of naive CD4, around 3.5% of naive CD8, roughly 2.2% of memory CD4, and 0.4% of memory CD8 clonotypes were shared. The small number of donors limited the genetic and exposure-history diversity represented.

Using the deep immunoSEQ assay, multiplex PCR amplified TCR CDR3 regions from genomic DNA. Genomic DNA extracted from each cell subset was distributed evenly over all wells of several immunoSEQ 96-well plates, and each plate served as one replicate. For sorted subsets, each replicate PCR was loaded with about 0.2 ug genomic DNA, equivalent to about 30,000 T cell genomes. The purified libraries were quantified using a Qubit 3.0 fluorometer, sized with a Bioanalyzer 2100, and then quantified again using the KAPA Library Quantification kit. Each immunoSEQ 96-well plate was sequenced on its own single-read 150-cycle Illumina NextSeq 550 flow cell. Under the source paper's analysis protocol: Because only junctional sequences without quality scores were contained in the immunoSEQ output, filtering matching that applied to full-length reads could not be performed. Sequences were annotated with PyIR, a Python wrapper for IgBLAST v1.9, and V/J genes and CDR3 were assigned using IMGT germline references. Reads were removed for weak V/J assignments (E-value above 1e-6), missing CDR3, stop codons, out-of-frame junctions, or ambiguous translated residues. V3J clonotypes were defined as sequences sharing an identical inferred V gene, J gene, and CDR3 amino acid sequence. Percentage overlap between repertoires was computed as shared unique clonotypes divided by the size of the smaller repertoire. RTK rarefaction, the Chao1 estimator, and Recon v2.1 estimates of unobserved clonotypes were used to assess repertoire richness. Generation probabilities for all TCRbeta clonotypes obtained by the gDNA method from a handful of donors were computed using OLGA. The table comes from immuneACCESS by way of TCRdb, which keeps in-frame sequences with V and J called. Part of the clones is missing from these tables; in studies checked, under half for an unresolved V gene and the rest for unknown reasons. The V and J calls and clone size were taken over from that table, and D and trimming were inferred from the DNA. This sample holds over a million clones; roughly 80% were observed only once. About 1.5% of the sample is taken by the ten largest.

As for this clone: Its antigen target is currently unknown. No much larger clonotype is one base removed from it; base qualities were not supplied.

The CDR3 sequence holds 13 residues, the cysteine and phenylalanine included. The CDR3 DNA has 39 bases and is translated from base 1. V loses 0 bases, J loses 1 base, and the germline ends lie 2 bases apart. Reading the germline V gene gives CDR1 LGHNA and CDR2 YSLEER. The receptor chain draws on TRBV4-3 and TRBJ2-3; no D gene can be assigned with confidence. Sequencing was carried out using memory CD4+ T cells sorted from blood. The cell subset or site label here, explained by the study, means: CD45RA-negative fraction. The TCR originated in a man in his late teens or twenties in good health. CDR3 loop: CASSQEGTDTQYF. The base sequence is TGCGCCAGCAGCCAAGAAGGCACAGATACGCAGTATTTT.